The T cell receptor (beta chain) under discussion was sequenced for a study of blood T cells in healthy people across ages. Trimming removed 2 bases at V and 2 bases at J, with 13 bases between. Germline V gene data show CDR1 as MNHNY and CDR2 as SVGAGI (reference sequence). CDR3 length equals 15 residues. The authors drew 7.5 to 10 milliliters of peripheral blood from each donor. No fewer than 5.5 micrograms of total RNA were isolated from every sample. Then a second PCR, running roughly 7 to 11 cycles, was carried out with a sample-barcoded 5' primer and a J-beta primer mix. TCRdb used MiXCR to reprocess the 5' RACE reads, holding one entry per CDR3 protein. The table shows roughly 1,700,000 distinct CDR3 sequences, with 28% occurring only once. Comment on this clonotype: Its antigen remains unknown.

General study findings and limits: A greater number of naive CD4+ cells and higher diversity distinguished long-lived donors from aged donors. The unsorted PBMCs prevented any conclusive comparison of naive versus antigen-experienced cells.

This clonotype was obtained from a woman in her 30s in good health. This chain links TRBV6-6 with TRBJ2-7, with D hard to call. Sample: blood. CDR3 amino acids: CASSYASGLTYEQYF. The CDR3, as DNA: TGTGCCAGCAGTTACGCGTCAGGATTAACCTACGAGCAGTACTTC.